The 28 T cell receptor beta chains given below trace back to one sample, sequenced in a study of CD4 T cells in relation to SARS-CoV-2 and coronaviruses. CD4+ T cells from unexposed donors were obtained before the COVID-19 pandemic (2011-2018). Isolation of CD4+ T cells took place after less than 11 days in culture. Sequencing used immunoSEQ multiplex PCR; TCRdb keeps in-frame clones, though not all of them. The top ten clones hold around 17% of a sample with around 22,000 clones, 60% to 80% of them seen once. No cognate antigen is known for these TCRs. The source material was CD4+ T cells from PBMCs, cultured in vitro. The receptors originated from a human donor in good health.

The chain employs TRBV11-2 and TRBJ2-2; the match to TRBD1 covers 8 bases. The V gene's germline CDR1 is SGHAT and CDR2 FQNNGV. The CDR3 length is 14 residues. V lost 10 bases and J lost 3; bases outside the gene matches: 7. The CDR3 DNA sequence: TGTGCCATAGTGGGACAGGTGGACACCGGGGAGCTGTTTTTT. Its translation: CAIVGQVDTGELFF.

The chain links TRBV28 to TRBJ2-7; D remains unclear. Germline V CDR1 and CDR2: MDHEN, SYDVKM. V shed 7 bases and J shed 6 bases, with 16 bases lying between them. This CDR3 has 13 residues. CDR3 amino acids: CASTRHTIGEQYF. CDR3 in DNA: TGTGCCAGCACTCGCCACACCATAGGCGAGCAGTACTTC.

This clone was counted a single time. The chain joins TRBV9 to TRBJ2-4; tentatively, D is TRBD1 (8 bases). Germline-derived CDR1 and CDR2 are SGDLS and YYNGEE. This CDR3 contains 14 residues. The germline V and J ends were trimmed by 6 bases and 5 bases, with 15 bases remaining between them. DNA of the CDR3: TGTGCCAGCAACCCAGCGGGACAGGAAAACATTCAGTACTTC. Its translation: CASNPAGQENIQYF.

The chain links TRBV19 to TRBJ1-5, with 10 bases matching TRBD1. J lost 2 bases, V lost 0 bases, and 4 bases had no gene match. The germline V gene has CDR1 LNHDA and CDR2 SQIVND (reference sequence). The length of the CDR3 is 17 residues. The CDR3 nucleotides read TGTGCCAGTAGTATAGACAGACAGGGGGCCGGCAATCAGCCCCAGCATTTT. Translating it yields CASSIDRQGAGNQPQHF.

The rearrangement uses TRBV2 and TRBJ2-2; 9 positions match TRBD1. J was trimmed by 7 bases and V by 5 bases; bases with no gene match: 8. Germline-derived CDR1 and CDR2 are SNHLY and FYNNEI. The CDR3 consists of 15 residues. The CDR3 DNA is TGTGCCAGCAGTACCGACAGGGGGTATAGCGGGGAGCTGTTTTTT. Translating gives CASSTDRGYSGELFF.

This chain links TRBV9 with TRBJ2-3; TRBD2 matches at 7 bases. CDR1 and CDR2 (germline): SGDLS, YYNGEE. Trimming cost V 0 bases and J 4 bases; bases outside gene matches: 5. This CDR3 region has 15 residues. This CDR3 reads CASSVVGAGADTQYF. The CDR3 DNA is TGTGCCAGCAGCGTAGTTGGGGCGGGAGCAGATACGCAGTATTTT.

The rearrangement joins TRBV5-1 to TRBJ2-2; 12 positions agree with TRBD2. The CDR3 consists of 15 residues. The ends lost 4 bases at V and 9 bases at J; junction bases unmatched: 7. CDR1 SGHRS and CDR2 YFSETQ come from the germline V gene. The CDR3 loop is CASSQTSGSPRELFF. In nucleotides, the CDR3 is TGCGCCAGCAGCCAGACTAGCGGGAGTCCCCGGGAGCTGTTTTTT.

The J gene is TRBJ2-1, the V gene TRBV19, with D maybe TRBD1 (5 bases). V lost 9 bases and J 7 bases, leaving 10 bases between the germline ends. Germline V gives CDR1 LNHDA, CDR2 SQIVND (reference sequence). The CDR3 length is 11 residues. The CDR3 region has the DNA TGTGCCAGCAGGGTGGGGAATGAGCAGTTCTTC. Translated, it gives CASRVGNEQFF.

This sequence joins TRBV7-9 and TRBJ1-1, with D perhaps TRBD1 (6 bases). With 2 bases removed from V and 3 bases from J, the gap between germline ends came to 10 bases. This CDR3 comprises 14 residues. The germline V gene encodes CDR1 SEHNR and CDR2 FQNEAQ (reference sequence). The CDR3, as DNA: TGTGCCAGCAGCTTAAACACAGGGTACACTGAAGCTTTCTTT. It encodes CASSLNTGYTEAFF.

The J gene is TRBJ2-7, the V gene TRBV10-1, with a tentative D call TRBD1 (6 bases). The CDR3 loop spans 14 amino acids. Trimming removed 5 bases at V and 6 bases at J, with 17 bases between. Germline CDR1 reads WNHNN; CDR2 reads SYGVQD (reference sequence). The CDR3: CASSPQGKRGEQYF. Written as DNA, the CDR3 is TGCGCCAGCAGTCCCCAGGGGAAGAGAGGCGAGCAGTACTTC.

This clone turned up a few times. The V gene is TRBV5-1, the J gene TRBJ2-3; a possible D gene is TRBD2 (6 bases). Trimming removed 4 bases from V and 7 bases from J, with 22 bases in between. Germline V gene lookup returns CDR1 SGHRS and CDR2 YFSETQ. CDR3 size: 16 residues. CDR3 protein: CASSPEGRVGPNTQYF. In DNA, the CDR3 is TGCGCCAGCAGCCCGGAGGGGCGGGTAGGCCCGAATACGCAGTATTTT.

This clone was found a few times. The chain uses TRBV14 and TRBJ1-1; D is undetermined. The CDR3 totals 13 residues. Germline V lookup: CDR1 SGHDN, CDR2 FVKESK. The V end lost 4 bases, the J end lost 1 base, and 7 bases lay between the germline ends. The CDR3 DNA reads as TGTGCCAGCAGCCTTAAATGGAACACTGAAGCTTTCTTT. Translating it yields CASSLKWNTEAFF.

CDR3 coding DNA: TGTGCCAGTAGTATTAGTAGGGCCAATGAGCAGTTCTTC. Translating gives CASSISRANEQFF. V usage is TRBV19 and J usage is TRBJ2-1, with unresolved D. Trimming cost V 3 bases and J 6 bases, with 9 bases left between them. CDR3 length equals 13 residues. The germline CDR1 and CDR2 sequences are LNHDA and SQIVND (reference sequence).

The chain carries TRBV4-1 and TRBJ2-7; TRBD1 matches at 9 bases. With 4 bases clipped from V and 5 bases from J, the junction kept 6 bases outside the gene matches. Germline loops: CDR1 MGHRA, CDR2 YSYEKL. The CDR3 totals 14 residues. CDR3 sequence: CASSRGQGIDEQYF. In nucleotides, the CDR3 is TGCGCCAGCAGCCGCGGACAGGGGATCGACGAGCAGTACTTC.

The J gene is TRBJ1-6, the V gene TRBV6-5, with no clear D. CDR1 and CDR2 (germline): MNHEY, SVGAGI. Trimming cost V 4 bases and J 7 bases, with 11 bases left between them. The length of the CDR3 is 14 residues. CDR3 amino acids: CASSSGSENSPLHF. In nucleotides, the CDR3 is TGTGCCAGCAGTTCGGGATCCGAAAATTCACCCCTCCACTTT.

This clone is a singleton in its sample. The chain recombines TRBV25-1 with TRBJ2-2; TRBD2 matches at 12 bases. The CDR3 totals 17 residues. Losses at the gene ends were 3 bases for V and 0 bases for J; bases not matched to a gene: 2. Germline V gene lookup returns CDR1 MGHDK and CDR2 SYGVNS. The CDR3 spells CASSDPSGRANTGELFF. The CDR3 DNA follows: TGTGCCAGCAGTGACCCTAGCGGGAGGGCGAACACCGGGGAGCTGTTTTTT.

The chain combines TRBV27 with TRBJ2-1; 9 bases match TRBD2. Germline V gives CDR1 MNHEY, CDR2 SMNVEV (reference sequence). The CDR3 sequence is 18 residues long. J lost 6 bases, V lost 3 bases, and 15 bases had no gene match. CDR3 protein: CASSFLGLARTLGNEQFF. In DNA form, the CDR3 reads TGTGCCAGCAGTTTCCTCGGACTAGCGCGTACTTTGGGCAATGAGCAGTTCTTC.

This clone has only a few counts. CDR3 amino acids: CASFSNYEQYF. The CDR3 region has the DNA TGTGCCAGCTTCTCAAACTACGAGCAGTACTTC. The chain couples TRBV28 to TRBJ2-7; D not certain. Germline assignment: CDR1 MDHEN and CDR2 SYDVKM. V was pared by 8 bases and J by 3 bases, with 8 bases between. The CDR3 extends over 11 amino acids.

In this sample, this clone turned up a few times. The V and J genes are TRBV10-3 and TRBJ2-3; possibly TRBD1 for D (7 bases). Looked up from germline, CDR1 is ENHRY and CDR2 is SYGVKD. CDR3 length: 14 amino acids. V was trimmed by 6 bases and J by 5 bases, leaving 15 bases between them. CDR3 sequence reads: CAIRNGGGKDTQYF. Written as DNA, the CDR3 is TGTGCCATCAGAAATGGAGGGGGCAAAGATACGCAGTATTTT.

CDR3 sequence: CATSDYLSEQFF. For the CDR3, the DNA is TGTGCCACCAGTGATTACTTAAGTGAGCAGTTCTTC. This rearrangement joins TRBV24-1 to TRBJ2-1, with D hard to call. Between the trimmed V and J ends, which lost 2 bases and 9 bases, there was a span of 7 bases. The germline V gene encodes CDR1 KGHDR and CDR2 SFDVKD. The CDR3 is 12 residues long.

This clone was seen a few times. This chain uses TRBV30 with TRBJ2-2, with unresolved D. This CDR3 contains 13 residues. With 7 bases removed from V and 2 bases from J, the gap between germline ends came to 11 bases. Germline V lookup: CDR1 GTSNPN, CDR2 SVGIG (reference sequence). The DNA for the CDR3 is TGTGCCTTCATAAACTTTAACACCGGGGAGCTGTTTTTT. It codes for CAFINFNTGELFF. Looking up the rest from reference TRBV30 and TRBJ2-2 gives the full variable domain: SQTIHQWPATLVQPVGSPLSLECTVEGTSNPNLYWYRQAAGRGLQLLFYSVGIGQISSEVPQNLSASRPQDRQFILSSKKLLLSDSGFYLCAFINFNTGELFFGEGSRLTVL.

The chain uses TRBV10-3 and TRBJ1-6; D is ambiguous. The germline CDR1 and CDR2 sequences are ENHRY and SYGVKD. Trimming removed 4 bases at V and 10 bases at J, with 14 bases between. The CDR3 spans 14 residues. CDR3 sequence reads: CAISVSAAASPLHF. Here the CDR3 DNA reads TGTGCCATCAGTGTGTCAGCAGCAGCCTCACCCCTCCACTTT.

The J gene is TRBJ1-2, the V gene TRBV30, with unresolved D. V gave up 4 bases and J gave up 3 bases, with 15 bases separating them. The CDR3 sequence is 14 residues long. From germline, CDR1 is GTSNPN and CDR2 SVGIG (reference sequence). In DNA form, the CDR3 reads TGTGCCTGGACCCGCCCTGGGCCGCACTATGGCTACACCTTC. Amino acid sequence: CAWTRPGPHYGYTF.

The chain combines TRBV7-3 with TRBJ2-7; 11 bases fit TRBD1. With 4 bases clipped from V and 3 bases from J, the junction kept 5 bases outside the gene matches. The length of the CDR3 is 15 residues. Germline V gives CDR1 SGHTA, CDR2 FQGTGA. CDR3 amino acids: CASSYTGTGGYEQYF. The CDR3 DNA sequence: TGTGCCAGCAGCTACACCGGGACAGGGGGCTACGAGCAGTACTTC.

The chain joins TRBV2 to TRBJ1-5, with TRBD1 matching over 7 bases. The CDR3 loop spans 13 amino acids. The germline CDR1 and CDR2 sequences are SNHLY and FYNNEI. Trimming at V came to 6 bases and at J to 6 bases, leaving 5 bases not matched to a gene. The CDR3 DNA reads as TGTGCCAGCAGCCAAGACAGGGCTCAGCCCCAGCATTTT. Encoded protein: CASSQDRAQPQHF.

This clone has more than one count but fewer than ten. This chain joins TRBV5-1 and TRBJ2-1; 8 nucleotides match TRBD2. From germline, CDR1 is SGHRS and CDR2 YFSETQ. This CDR3 is 15 amino acids long. J gave up 7 bases and V 0 bases, and 6 bases lay outside the gene matches. The CDR3 nucleotides read TGCGCCAGCAGCTTGGACGGGAGGGCCTTGAATGAGCAGTTCTTC. Amino acids: CASSLDGRALNEQFF.

The chain uses TRBV28 and TRBJ2-7; D not certain. The germline CDR1 and CDR2 sequences are MDHEN and SYDVKM. With 7 bases removed from V and 6 bases from J, the gap between germline ends came to 10 bases. The CDR3 extends over 11 amino acids. The CDR3 DNA follows: TGTGCCAGCAAAACTGACTCCGAGCAGTACTTC. This sequence encodes CASKTDSEQYF.

CDR3 DNA sequence: TGCGCCAGCAGTGAGTCGAGTGGCGTCAGGGGTTTCCACGAGCAGTACTTC. It yields the protein CASSESSGVRGFHEQYF. V is TRBV10-1 and J is TRBJ2-7; D may be TRBD1 (6 bases). Trimming removed 0 bases at V and 5 bases at J, with 20 bases between. CDR1 and CDR2 from the germline V gene are WNHNN and SYGVQD (reference sequence). The CDR3 extends over 17 amino acids.